This T cell receptor beta chain was captured in a study of beta chain features in type 1 diabetes. All of the isolated RNA was reverse transcribed, so expressed TCRB transcripts were sequenced. Only in-frame clones appear in the TCRdb table, and some are missing; sequencing was by immunoSEQ multiplex PCR. The table lists approximately 150,000 clones, more than 9% of them singletons, with approximately 1.3% in the top ten. Germline CDR1 is SGDLS and CDR2 is YYNGEE. CDR3 size: 16 residues. The J segment lost 6 bases and the V segment lost 0 bases, leaving 4 bases of the junction unmatched. As concerns this clone: What it binds is not known.

Study-wide results and limits: PCR may have favored shorter templates equally in patients and controls. Among patients with Type 1 diabetes, TCRB CDR3s were moderately but significantly shorter in every one of the four CD4+ subsets.

Sorting produced populations that all topped 95% purity. The chain couples TRBV9 to TRBJ2-2; TRBD1 matches at 11 bases. This sequence originates from a young man in good health. The source material was naive CD4+ T cells from blood. CDR3 bases: TGTGCCAGCAGCGTAGCGGGACAGGGGGAAGCCGGGGAGCTGTTTTTT. Its translation: CASSVAGQGEAGELFF.